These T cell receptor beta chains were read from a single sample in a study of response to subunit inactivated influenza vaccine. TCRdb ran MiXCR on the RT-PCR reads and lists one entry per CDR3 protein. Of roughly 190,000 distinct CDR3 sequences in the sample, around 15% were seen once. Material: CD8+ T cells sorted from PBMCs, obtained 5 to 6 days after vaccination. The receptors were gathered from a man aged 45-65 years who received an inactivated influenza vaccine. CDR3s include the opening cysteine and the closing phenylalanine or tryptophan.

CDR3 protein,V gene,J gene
CASSLAGRSYNEQFF,TRBV6-2/TRBV6-3,TRBJ2-1
CSAPTDNTDTQYF,TRBV29-1,TRBJ2-3
CASSLDYILHSYNEQFF,TRBV11-2,TRBJ2-1
CASWRPLSSYEQYF,TRBV2,TRBJ2-7
CASINRDSPTWLYSNQPQHF,TRBV28,TRBJ1-5
CASSPIGRTAQETQYF,TRBV28,TRBJ2-5
CASSLTLGYNYNEQFF,TRBV27,TRBJ2-1
CASSQITTHEKLFF,TRBV27,TRBJ1-4
CASSTGVSYEQYF,TRBV28,TRBJ2-7
CASSSDRFSTDTQYF,TRBV7-8,TRBJ2-3
CASSFGGMDIQYF,TRBV27,TRBJ2-4
CASSPGTGWNNEQFF,TRBV14,TRBJ2-1
CCARDKEGPDFYEQYF,TRBV20-1,TRBJ2-7
CATSDFQINTGELFF,TRBV24-1,TRBJ2-2
CASQKDSNQPQHF,TRBV7-9,TRBJ1-5
CASSTKIGDPSSYNEQFF,TRBV11-1,TRBJ2-1
CASSILVAGGPDTQYF,TRBV7-9,TRBJ2-3
CASSRAGTEETQYF,TRBV5-1,TRBJ2-5
CASSNPGQGPFSEQYF,TRBV13,TRBJ2-7
CASSDSMGGTEAFF,TRBV6-4,TRBJ1-1
CASSQDGQREGQETQYF,TRBV4-3,TRBJ2-5
CASRRGSAYEQYF,TRBV12-3/TRBV12-4,TRBJ2-7
CASRSMGLSNEKLFF,TRBV5-4,TRBJ1-4
CASSEWGTDTQYF,TRBV5-1,TRBJ2-3
CASSVGLLGANYGYTF,TRBV9,TRBJ1-2
CSARRPLSSYNEQFF,TRBV29-1,TRBJ2-1
CASSWGGGDTGELFF,TRBV9,TRBJ2-2
CASSEASSGSYEQYF,TRBV2,TRBJ2-7
CASSLGTSGTHSYEQYF,TRBV28,TRBJ2-7
CASNNGETQYF,TRBV11-2,TRBJ2-5
CASSFPAGPQGDTQYF,TRBV5-1,TRBJ2-3
CASSVGGSSDYNEQFF,TRBV9,TRBJ2-1
CASSPGLLGELFF,TRBV12-3/TRBV12-4,TRBJ2-2
CSVVRQDEQYF,TRBV29-1,TRBJ2-7
CASSPLVFGGAETQYF,TRBV3-1,TRBJ2-5
CASSQGGFGYTEAFF,TRBV12-3/TRBV12-4,TRBJ1-1
CASSVAGDETQYF,TRBV19,TRBJ2-5
CSARDDLGASIYYNEQFF,TRBV20-1,TRBJ2-1
CASSDRARLYTGELFF,TRBV2,TRBJ2-2
CASSQDDRAHEQYF,TRBV4-2,TRBJ2-7
CASIALVGTSGRKSYEQYF,TRBV11-1,TRBJ2-7
CASSLGLAGGETQYF,TRBV12-3/TRBV12-4,TRBJ2-5
CASSDSASGSNEQFF,TRBV6-4,TRBJ2-1
CASSQETWGFTEAFF,TRBV4-3,TRBJ1-1
CASSLPGAASTGELFF,TRBV28,TRBJ2-2
CASSPVGYEQFF,TRBV5-6,TRBJ2-1
CASSLDGIDHNEQFF,TRBV12-3/TRBV12-4,TRBJ2-1
CASSQVRGGYEQYF,TRBV4-1,TRBJ2-7
CSARASGGLTGELFF,TRBV20-1,TRBJ2-2